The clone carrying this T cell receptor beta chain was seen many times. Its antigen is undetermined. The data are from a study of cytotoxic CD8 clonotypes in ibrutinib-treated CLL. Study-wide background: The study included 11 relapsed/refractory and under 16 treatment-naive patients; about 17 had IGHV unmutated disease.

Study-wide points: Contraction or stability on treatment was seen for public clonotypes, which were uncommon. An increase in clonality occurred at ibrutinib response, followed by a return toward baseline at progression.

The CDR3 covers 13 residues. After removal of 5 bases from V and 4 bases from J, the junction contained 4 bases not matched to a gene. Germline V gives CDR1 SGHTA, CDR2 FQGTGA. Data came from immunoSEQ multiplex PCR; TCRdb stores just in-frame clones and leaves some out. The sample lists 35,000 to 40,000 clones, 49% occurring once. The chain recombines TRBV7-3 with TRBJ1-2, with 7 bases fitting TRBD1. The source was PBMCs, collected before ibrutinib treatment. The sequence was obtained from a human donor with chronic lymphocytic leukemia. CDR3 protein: CASSPGDSYGYTF. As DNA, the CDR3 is TGTGCCAGCAGCCCCGGGGACAGCTATGGCTACACCTTC. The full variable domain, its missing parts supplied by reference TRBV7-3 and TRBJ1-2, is GAGVSQTPSNKVTEKGKYVELRCDPISGHTALYWYRQSLGQGPEFLIYFQGTGAADDSGLPNDRFFAVRPEGSVSTLKIQRTERGDSAVYLCASSPGDSYGYTFGSGTRLTVV.